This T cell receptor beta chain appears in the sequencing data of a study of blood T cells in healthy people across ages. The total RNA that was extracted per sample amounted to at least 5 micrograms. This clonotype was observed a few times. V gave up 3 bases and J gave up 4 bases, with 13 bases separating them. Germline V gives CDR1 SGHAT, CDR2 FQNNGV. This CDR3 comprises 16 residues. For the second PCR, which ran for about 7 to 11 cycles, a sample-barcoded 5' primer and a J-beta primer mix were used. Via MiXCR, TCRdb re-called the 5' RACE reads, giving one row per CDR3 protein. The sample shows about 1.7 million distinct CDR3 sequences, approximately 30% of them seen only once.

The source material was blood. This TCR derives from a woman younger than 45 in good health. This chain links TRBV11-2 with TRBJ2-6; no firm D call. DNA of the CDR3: TGTGCCAGCAGCTTTTACTTAGTGTCCGGGGCCAACGTCCTGACTTTC. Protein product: CASSFYLVSGANVLTF.